These T cell receptor beta chains were read from a single sample in a study of cytomegalovirus exposure and HLA in healthy donors. Assay: immunoSEQ multiplex PCR; the TCRdb copy retains only in-frame clones and omits some. The sample shows around 110,000 clones, over 60% of them seen only once. Specimen: PBMCs. These receptors all come from a man younger than 35 in good health and CMV-seronegative. The CDR3 runs from the conserved cysteine through the conserved F or W. D genes are given only for firm matches. Only some rows state a clone size, as once, few, many or a class for expanded clones.

clone_size: .
j_call: TRBJ2-7
v_call: TRBV5-1
d_call: .
cdr3_nt: TGCGCCAGCAGCTTGAGGGGACAAAAGGGCCCCTACGAGCAGTACTTC
cdr3_aa: CASSLRGQKGPYEQYF

clone_size: .
j_call: TRBJ2-5
v_call: TRBV27
d_call: .
cdr3_nt: TGTGCCAGCAGACCCCTGGCGGGTGAAGAGACCCAGTACTTC
cdr3_aa: CASRPLAGEETQYF

clone_size: few
j_call: TRBJ1-1
v_call: TRBV28
d_call: .
cdr3_nt: TGTGCCAGCAGTTTATTAGGTGTTGTGGGGGCCGTGAACACTGAAGCTTTCTTT
cdr3_aa: CASSLLGVVGAVNTEAFF

clone_size: .
j_call: TRBJ1-2
v_call: TRBV28
d_call: .
cdr3_nt: TGTGCCAGCAGTTTACCAGGCCCTATGCGTCAGAGAAACACTAACTATGGCTACACCTTC
cdr3_aa: CASSLPGPMRQRNTNYGYTF

clone_size: few
j_call: TRBJ1-2
v_call: TRBV7-9
d_call: .
cdr3_nt: TGTGCCAGCAGCTCGAATGGGGGGAACTATGGCTACACCTTC
cdr3_aa: CASSSNGGNYGYTF

clone_size: .
j_call: TRBJ2-7
v_call: TRBV30
d_call: TRBD1
cdr3_nt: TGTGCCTGGGAGGGACAGGGGAACGAGCAGTACTTC
cdr3_aa: CAWEGQGNEQYF

clone_size: .
j_call: TRBJ2-7
v_call: TRBV5-4
d_call: TRBD1
cdr3_nt: TGTGCCAGCAGCCAAACAGGGGTCAACTACGAGCAGTACTTC
cdr3_aa: CASSQTGVNYEQYF

clone_size: .
j_call: TRBJ2-2
v_call: TRBV5-4
d_call: .
cdr3_nt: TGTGCCAGCAGCTTGAACTCCGGGGAGCTGTTTTTT
cdr3_aa: CASSLNSGELFF

clone_size: .
j_call: TRBJ1-2
v_call: TRBV10-3
d_call: .
cdr3_nt: TGTGCCATCAGGGTAGAGGGTGGCTATGGCTACACCTTC
cdr3_aa: CAIRVEGGYGYTF

clone_size: few
j_call: TRBJ1-1
v_call: TRBV4-2
d_call: .
cdr3_nt: TGTGCCAGCAGCCAAGATCCGGGACAGAACACTGAAGCTTTCTTT
cdr3_aa: CASSQDPGQNTEAFF

clone_size: .
j_call: TRBJ1-4
v_call: TRBV29-1
d_call: .
cdr3_nt: TGCAGCGTCGGTGCGGTGGGGGGTGGTGAAAAACTGTTTTTT
cdr3_aa: CSVGAVGGGEKLFF

clone_size: .
j_call: TRBJ2-3
v_call: TRBV4-1
d_call: TRBD1
cdr3_nt: TGCGCCAGCAGCCCGGGACAGACCATACTAGCAGATACGCAGTATTTT
cdr3_aa: CASSPGQTILADTQYF

clone_size: .
j_call: TRBJ1-1
v_call: TRBV7-9
d_call: TRBD1
cdr3_nt: TGTTCCAGCAGCCCTAGACAGGGAGCATTGAACACTGAAGCTTTCTTT
cdr3_aa: CSSSPRQGALNTEAFF

clone_size: .
j_call: TRBJ1-5
v_call: TRBV19
d_call: TRBD1
cdr3_nt: TGTGCCAGTAACGACAGGGGTATTATTCAGCCCCAGCATTTT
cdr3_aa: CASNDRGIIQPQHF

clone_size: .
j_call: TRBJ2-7
v_call: TRBV4-1
d_call: .
cdr3_nt: TGCGCCAGCAGCCAAGCACACACCTACGAGCAGTACTTC
cdr3_aa: CASSQAHTYEQYF

clone_size: few
j_call: TRBJ2-7
v_call: TRBV30
d_call: TRBD2
cdr3_nt: TGTGCCTGGAGTGGACTAGCGGGTTACGAGCAGTACTTC
cdr3_aa: CAWSGLAGYEQYF

clone_size: few
j_call: TRBJ2-5
v_call: TRBV6-6
d_call: TRBD1
cdr3_nt: TGTGCCAGCAGTACCGGGACAGGGTGGCAAGAGACCCAGTACTTC
cdr3_aa: CASSTGTGWQETQYF

clone_size: few
j_call: TRBJ2-1
v_call: TRBV7-9
d_call: .
cdr3_nt: TGTGCCAGCAGCTTAGATAGCAGCTACAATGAGCAGTTCTTC
cdr3_aa: CASSLDSSYNEQFF

clone_size: .
j_call: TRBJ1-1
v_call: TRBV7-3
d_call: .
cdr3_nt: TGTGCCAGCAGTCGAGACATCCTCACTGAAGCTTTCTTT
cdr3_aa: CASSRDILTEAFF

clone_size: .
j_call: TRBJ1-4
v_call: TRBV30
d_call: .
cdr3_nt: TGTGCCCTCAGGGCGATGACTAATGAAAAACTGTTTTTT
cdr3_aa: CALRAMTNEKLFF

clone_size: few
j_call: TRBJ2-2
v_call: TRBV5-1
d_call: .
cdr3_nt: TGCGCCAGCAAGTCCCTCGGGGCGAACACCGGGGAGCTGTTTTTT
cdr3_aa: CASKSLGANTGELFF

clone_size: few
j_call: TRBJ1-1
v_call: TRBV11-2
d_call: .
cdr3_nt: TGTGCCAGCAGCTCAGAGAGGAACACTGAAGCTTTCTTT
cdr3_aa: CASSSERNTEAFF

clone_size: .
j_call: TRBJ1-5
v_call: TRBV6-1
d_call: .
cdr3_nt: TGTGCCAGCAGTGATGGGGGAGGGGGGCCCCAGCATTTT
cdr3_aa: CASSDGGGGPQHF

clone_size: .
j_call: TRBJ2-1
v_call: TRBV19
d_call: TRBD2
cdr3_nt: TGTGCCAGTAGCAGGAGCGGGGGACGGAATGAGCAGTTCTTC
cdr3_aa: CASSRSGGRNEQFF

clone_size: .
j_call: TRBJ1-4
v_call: TRBV30
d_call: TRBD1
cdr3_nt: TGTGCCTGGAGCCACAGGGGGCTCAACGAAAAACTGTTTTTT
cdr3_aa: CAWSHRGLNEKLFF

clone_size: .
j_call: TRBJ2-7
v_call: TRBV28
d_call: .
cdr3_nt: TGTGCCAGCACCCAATTCTACCAGGGGCAGGGGAAGATCGAATACGAGCAGTACTTC
cdr3_aa: CASTQFYQGQGKIEYEQYF

clone_size: .
j_call: TRBJ2-5
v_call: TRBV6-6
d_call: .
cdr3_nt: TGTGCCAGCAGTTACCGGCCAGGGGAGACCCAGTACTTC
cdr3_aa: CASSYRPGETQYF

clone_size: .
j_call: TRBJ1-1
v_call: TRBV29-1
d_call: .
cdr3_nt: TGCAGCGCGAGGAGGGGTCCGGGCACTGAAGCTTTCTTT
cdr3_aa: CSARRGPGTEAFF

clone_size: .
j_call: TRBJ2-2
v_call: TRBV30
d_call: .
cdr3_nt: TGTGCCTGGAGTTCCGGGACAAGCTTGGCCGGGGAGCTGTTTTTT
cdr3_aa: CAWSSGTSLAGELFF

clone_size: .
j_call: TRBJ2-7
v_call: TRBV10-1
d_call: .
cdr3_nt: TGCGCCGCTCTACGTTGGGGGAGGGGGAAGCTCGAGCAGTACTTC
cdr3_aa: CAALRWGRGKLEQYF

clone_size: .
j_call: TRBJ1-5
v_call: TRBV28
d_call: TRBD1
cdr3_nt: TGTGCCAGCACTCCAACGGGACAGGGGTTCGTTCAGCCCCAGCATTTT
cdr3_aa: CASTPTGQGFVQPQHF

clone_size: .
j_call: TRBJ2-5
v_call: TRBV5-1
d_call: TRBD2
cdr3_nt: TGCGCCAGCAGCTTGGATGGGAGGGCCCAAGAGACCCAGTACTTC
cdr3_aa: CASSLDGRAQETQYF

clone_size: .
j_call: TRBJ1-2
v_call: TRBV11-2
d_call: TRBD1
cdr3_nt: TGTGCCAGCAGCTTAGGGTCTGGGACAGGCCCTCGCGGGGGCTATGGCTACACCTTC
cdr3_aa: CASSLGSGTGPRGGYGYTF

clone_size: once
j_call: TRBJ2-1
v_call: TRBV28
d_call: .
cdr3_nt: TGTGCCAGCAGTTTGACTAGGGTGGGGGATGAGCAGTTCTTC
cdr3_aa: CASSLTRVGDEQFF

clone_size: few
j_call: TRBJ2-1
v_call: TRBV11-2
d_call: TRBD1
cdr3_nt: TGTGCCAGCAGGTACGAATGGGGACAGGGCACAATCGATGAGCAGTTCTTC
cdr3_aa: CASRYEWGQGTIDEQFF

clone_size: .
j_call: TRBJ1-2
v_call: TRBV7-9
d_call: .
cdr3_nt: TGTGCCAGCGTTGGAGGGAGAAATGGCTACACCTTC
cdr3_aa: CASVGGRNGYTF

clone_size: .
j_call: TRBJ2-1
v_call: TRBV5-1
d_call: .
cdr3_nt: TGCGCCAGCAGCTTGGGCCTGAGCTCCTACAATGAGCAGTTCTTC
cdr3_aa: CASSLGLSSYNEQFF

clone_size: few
j_call: TRBJ2-1
v_call: TRBV9
d_call: TRBD2
cdr3_nt: TGTGCCAGCAGCGTAGGAGGGGGGCGGGAGGTTTCCTACAATGAGCAGTTCTTC
cdr3_aa: CASSVGGGREVSYNEQFF

clone_size: .
j_call: TRBJ2-2
v_call: TRBV13
d_call: .
cdr3_nt: TGTGCCAGCAGCTTAGAGATGGGCTACACCGGGGAGCTGTTTTTT
cdr3_aa: CASSLEMGYTGELFF

clone_size: .
j_call: TRBJ2-7
v_call: TRBV7-2
d_call: .
cdr3_nt: TGTGCCAGCGGGGTAGCGGACTCCTACGAGCAGTACTTC
cdr3_aa: CASGVADSYEQYF